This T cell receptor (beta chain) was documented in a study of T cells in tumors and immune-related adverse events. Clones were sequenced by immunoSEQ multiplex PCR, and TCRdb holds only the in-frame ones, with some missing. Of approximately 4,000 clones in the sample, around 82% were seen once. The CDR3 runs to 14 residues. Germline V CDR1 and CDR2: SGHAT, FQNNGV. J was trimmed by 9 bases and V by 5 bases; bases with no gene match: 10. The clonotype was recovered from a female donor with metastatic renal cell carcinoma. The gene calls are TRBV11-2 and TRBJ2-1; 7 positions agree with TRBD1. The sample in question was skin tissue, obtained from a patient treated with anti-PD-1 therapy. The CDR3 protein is CASSQRQGGPEQFF. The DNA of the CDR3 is TGTGCCAGCAGCCAACGACAGGGCGGGCCTGAGCAGTTCTTC.